One and the same sample provided the 14 T cell receptor beta chains below, sequenced in a study of T cell repertoires in cytomegalovirus infection. TCRdb called the reads again in MiXCR, with one record for every CDR3 protein. The table lists about 830,000 distinct CDR3 sequences, 32% of them singletons. Antigen specificity for these receptors is unknown. The sample in question was cultured CD8+ T cells from PBMCs, obtained from culture after CMV antigen stimulation. These receptors came from a human donor in good health (CMV status not recorded). Some clones in this sample may be carry-over from other donors' samples.

This clonotype was found once. This rearrangement joins TRBV12-5 to TRBJ1-1; D gene uncertain. Germline V CDR1 and CDR2: LGHNT, FRNRAP. Between the trimmed V and J ends, which lost 2 bases and 3 bases, there was a span of 10 bases. The CDR3 is 14 residues long. The CDR3 DNA reads TGTGCTAGTGGTTTGTACGAGGCCGACACTGAAGCTTTCTTT. The encoded protein is CASGLYEADTEAFF.

Details on this clonotype: Compared with germline, one end of the junction differs, possibly owing to a read error. V gene TRBV19 combines with J gene TRBJ2-7, with a tentative D call TRBD1 (6 bases). Germline V gives CDR1 LNHDA, CDR2 SQIVND (reference sequence). The length of the CDR3 is 14 residues. The chain's CDR3 is CASASGTYPYVQYF. In nucleotides, the CDR3 is TGTGCCAGTGCCTCCGGGACATATCCCTACGTGCAGTACTTC.

This clonotype was seen a few times. The CDR3 DNA follows: TGCGCCAGCAGCCAAGATCTGGGTCGGATTAATTCACCCCTCCACTTT. As protein: CASSQDLGRINSPLHF. J is TRBJ1-6 and V is TRBV4-3; D is unresolved. Trimming stripped 0 bases from V and 6 bases from J, with 12 bases between. Germline CDR1 reads LGHNA; CDR2 reads YSLEER. The CDR3 has 16 amino acids.

In DNA form, the CDR3 reads TGTGCCAGCAGTTACTCGGCCGAATGGAGGGGCGACGGCAATCAGCCCCAGCATTTT. Its translation: CASSYSAEWRGDGNQPQHF. This chain links TRBV6-5 with TRBJ1-5, with D perhaps matching TRBD1 (5 bases). The CDR3 has 19 residues. CDR1 is MNHEY, CDR2 SVGAGI, per germline. Trimming took 0 bases from V and 2 from J, leaving 20 bases between them.

A remark on this clonotype: A much larger clone lies a single base off, so this may be a read error. CDR3 residues: CASSYVGSTEAFF. In DNA form, the CDR3 reads TGTGCCAGCAGTTACGTGGGGAGCACTGAAGCTTTCTTT. V is TRBV6-5 and J is TRBJ1-1; D unclear. This CDR3 is built from 13 residues. V was shortened by 2 bases and J by 4 bases, with 8 bases between the two germline ends. Germline V gene sequence: CDR1 MNHEY, CDR2 SVGAGI.

Of note for this clonotype: With a much larger clone just one base away, this may be a read error. This chain connects TRBV7-6 to TRBJ2-7, with a possible D match to TRBD1 (5 bases). From germline, CDR1 is SGHVS and CDR2 FNYEAQ. This CDR3 spans 17 amino acids. The CDR3 here is CVSSLPADGAPLGEQYF. CDR3 DNA: TGTGTCAGCAGCTTACCGGCCGATGGGGCTCCGCTAGGCGAGCAGTACTTC.

This clonotype has just a few counts. The chain has TRBV7-2 and TRBJ2-1, with unresolved D. CDR1 is SGHTA, CDR2 FQGNSA, per germline. Trimming removed 5 bases from V and 8 bases from J, with 10 bases in between. The CDR3 contains 12 residues. CDR3 DNA sequence: TGTGCCAGCAGCCTTAATTGGCATGAGCAGTTCTTC. It yields the protein CASSLNWHEQFF.

The chain is built from TRBV5-5 and TRBJ2-1, with D perhaps matching TRBD1 or TRBD2 (5 bases each). Looked up from germline, CDR1 is SGHKS and CDR2 is YYEKEE (reference sequence). V lost 0 bases, J lost 8 bases, and 12 bases lay in between. This CDR3 is built from 14 residues. The DNA for the CDR3 is TGTGCCAGCAGCTTGGAGTATCGGGGCCATGAGCAGTTCTTC. Protein: CASSLEYRGHEQFF.

The chain carries TRBV27 and TRBJ2-7; TRBD1 agrees at 8 bases. Germline loops: CDR1 MNHEY, CDR2 SMNVEV (reference sequence). Unmatched junction bases numbered 5, after V lost 3 bases and J lost 1 base. This CDR3 comprises 15 residues. CDR3 nucleotides: TGTGCCAGCAGTTTGACAGGGGACATTTCCTACGAGCAGTACTTC. It translates to CASSLTGDISYEQYF.

V usage is TRBV5-1 and J usage is TRBJ1-1; TRBD1 matches at 10 bases. Germline loops: CDR1 SGHRS, CDR2 YFSETQ. The CDR3 has 18 residues. The junction had 13 bases not matched to a gene; V was cut back by 2 bases and J by 3 bases. This chain's CDR3 is CASSLSPDRGNEDTEAFF. CDR3 sequence (DNA): TGCGCCAGCAGCTTATCACCGGACAGGGGGAATGAGGACACTGAAGCTTTCTTT.

The chain is built from TRBV4-1 and TRBJ2-5; D gene ambiguous. Germline CDR1 is MGHRA and CDR2 is YSYEKL. The CDR3 contains 12 residues. V was clipped by 5 bases and J by 3 bases, with 7 bases between them. CDR3 loop: CASSGIEETQYF. DNA for the CDR3: TGCGCCAGCAGCGGGATAGAAGAGACCCAGTACTTC.

The chain couples TRBV20-1 to TRBJ2-5; tentatively, D is TRBD2 (6 bases). The CDR3 spans 13 residues. V was trimmed by 3 bases and J by 1 base, leaving 9 bases between them. The germline CDR1 and CDR2 sequences are DFQATT and SNEGSKA (reference sequence). The CDR3: CSASGGFQETQYF. Here the CDR3 DNA reads TGCAGTGCTAGCGGGGGATTCCAAGAGACCCAGTACTTC.

This clonotype showed up just a few times. The chain is built from TRBV27 and TRBJ2-7, with D hard to call. The germline CDR1 and CDR2 sequences are MNHEY and SMNVEV (reference sequence). V lost 6 bases to trimming and J lost 0 bases, with 3 bases between them. This CDR3 is 11 amino acids long. This CDR3 is CASRSSYEQYF. Here the CDR3 DNA reads TGTGCCAGCAGGAGCTCCTACGAGCAGTACTTC.

V and J are TRBV7-9 and TRBJ2-6; D is unclear. Germline CDR1 reads SEHNR; CDR2 reads FQNEAQ (reference sequence). Trimming removed 5 bases from V and 4 bases from J, with 12 bases in between. The CDR3 has 15 residues. CDR3 in DNA: TGTGCCAGCAGCCAAATAGGGTTAGGGGCCAACGTCCTGACTTTC. Translation: CASSQIGLGANVLTF. The full variable domain, in which reference TRBV7-9 and TRBJ2-6 provide the parts outside the CDR3, is DTGVSQNPRHKITKRGQNVTFRCDPISEHNRLYWYRQTLGQGPEFLTYFQNEAQLEKSRLLSDRFSAERPKGSFSTLEIQRTEQGDSAMYLCASSQIGLGANVLTFGAGSRLTVL.